Sequencing of this TCR beta chain was carried out in a study of identifying expanded T cells in peripheral blood. Data came from immunoSEQ multiplex PCR; TCRdb stores just in-frame clones and leaves some out. The sample consists of over 100,000 clones, around 89% of them appearing once. Germline CDR1 WNHNN, CDR2 SYGVQD (reference sequence). The CDR3 has 15 amino acids. Trimming removed 3 bases from V and 7 bases from J, with 16 bases in between. Specimen: blood. The chain joins TRBV10-1 to TRBJ2-1; D remains unclear. This sequence originates from a person aged 18 to 69 in good health. The CDR3, as DNA: TGCGCCAGCAGTGATCGGTGGGAAAACTTAAATGAGCAGTTCTTC. Encoded protein: CASSDRWENLNEQFF.